Listed below are T cell receptor beta chains from one sample, sequenced in a study of cytomegalovirus exposure and HLA in healthy donors. Measured with immunoSEQ multiplex PCR; TCRdb has only the in-frame clones, and not every one. This sample has roughly 150,000 clones; roughly 89% occur once, and the top ten carry approximately 10%. Sequencing used PBMCs. The receptors come from a woman aged 18-29 years in good health and CMV-seropositive. Both conserved end residues are part of each CDR3. Fields, in order: D gene, J gene, clone size, V gene, CDR3 protein, CDR3 DNA. A D gene is named only where the DNA matches it firmly. Size is stated for part of the rows, as once, few or many counts, or as a class when the clone is expanded.

>NA|TRBJ1-2|NA|TRBV4-1
CASSQASQGAYGYTF
TGCGCCAGCAGCCAAGCGTCTCAGGGCGCCTATGGCTACACCTTC
>TRBD2|TRBJ2-3|NA|TRBV6-1
CASRAGGPTDTQYF
TGTGCCAGCAGAGCGGGAGGCCCCACAGATACGCAGTATTTT
>NA|TRBJ2-7|NA|TRBV7-3
CASSPDSLGGEQYF
TGTGCCAGCAGTCCCGACAGTCTGGGGGGCGAGCAGTACTTC
>NA|TRBJ1-1|NA|TRBV5-1
CASSLSPGMDTEAFF
TGCGCCAGCAGCTTGAGTCCGGGGATGGACACTGAAGCTTTCTTT
>TRBD1|TRBJ2-2|NA|TRBV30
CAWRVLQGDTGELFF
TGTGCCTGGAGGGTCCTACAGGGGGACACCGGGGAGCTGTTTTTT
>NA|TRBJ1-1|NA|TRBV21-1
CASTRQGDTEAFF
TGTGCCAGCACCCGACAGGGGGACACTGAAGCTTTCTTT
>NA|TRBJ2-5|NA|TRBV28
CASTSTGTRETQYF
TGTGCCAGCACCTCTACAGGGACGAGGGAGACCCAGTACTTC
>TRBD1|TRBJ1-3|once|TRBV28
CASRADRGFFGNTIYF
TGTGCCAGCAGGGCTGACAGGGGTTTTTTTGGGAACACCATATATTTT
>NA|TRBJ2-3|NA|TRBV7-2
CASASSGPPDTQYF
TGTGCCAGCGCCTCAAGCGGGCCCCCAGATACGCAGTATTTT
>TRBD2|TRBJ2-5|NA|TRBV11-2
CASSALSSGEPQYF
TGTGCCAGCAGCGCCCTTTCTAGCGGAGAGCCCCAGTACTTC
>TRBD1|TRBJ1-3|NA|TRBV18
CASSPGQGPGNTIYF
TGTGCCAGCTCACCGGGACAGGGCCCTGGAAACACCATATATTTT
>NA|TRBJ1-5|few|TRBV19
CASSILGGGFQPQHF
TGTGCCAGTAGTATCCTGGGAGGGGGATTCCAGCCCCAGCATTTT
>TRBD2|TRBJ2-1|NA|TRBV27
CASSLAGVWDNEQFF
TGTGCCAGCAGTTTAGCGGGAGTTTGGGACAATGAGCAGTTCTTC
>NA|TRBJ2-7|NA|TRBV1
CTSSQEGGPYYEQYF
TGCACCAGCAGCCAAGAGGGAGGACCCTACTACGAGCAGTACTTC
>TRBD1|TRBJ1-5|NA|TRBV27
CASSSQGENQPQHF
TGTGCCAGCAGTTCACAGGGGGAGAATCAGCCCCAGCATTTT
>TRBD1|TRBJ1-2|NA|TRBV29-1
CSVVRPQETGRGYTF
TGCAGCGTTGTTCGTCCCCAGGAGACAGGGCGAGGCTACACCTTC
>NA|TRBJ1-1|once|TRBV11-3
CASASGTTMNTEAFF
TGTGCCAGCGCCTCCGGGACAACCATGAACACTGAAGCTTTCTTT
>TRBD1|TRBJ2-5|once|TRBV29-1
CSVIPRGRETQYF
TGCAGCGTAATACCCAGGGGGCGCGAGACCCAGTACTTC
>NA|TRBJ1-5|NA|TRBV9
CASSVAPDRGQPQHF
TGTGCCAGCAGCGTAGCTCCGGACCGGGGTCAGCCCCAGCATTTT
>TRBD2|TRBJ2-3|NA|TRBV7-3
CASSFGLAGAADTQYF
TGTGCCAGCAGCTTCGGACTAGCGGGAGCTGCAGATACGCAGTATTTT
>TRBD2|TRBJ2-2|once|TRBV28
CASSLPTSGRNGELFF
TGTGCCAGCAGTTTGCCAACTAGCGGGAGAAACGGGGAGCTGTTTTTT
>TRBD2|TRBJ2-2|NA|TRBV28
CASSLWSSGKNTGELFF
TGTGCCAGCAGTTTATGGTCTAGCGGAAAGAACACCGGGGAGCTGTTTTTT
>NA|TRBJ2-1|NA|TRBV5-1
CASSIGSYNEQFF
TGCGCCAGCAGCATCGGGTCGTACAATGAGCAGTTCTTC
>NA|TRBJ2-3|NA|TRBV18
CASSPRQDTDTQYF
TGTGCCAGCTCACCGAGACAGGACACAGATACGCAGTATTTT
>TRBD2|TRBJ2-3|NA|TRBV10-3
CAIRTSGRAPDTQYF
TGTGCCATCAGGACTAGCGGGAGGGCCCCAGATACGCAGTATTTT
>NA|TRBJ2-1|once|TRBV5-4
CASGHRDTSYNEQFF
TGTGCCAGCGGCCACCGGGACACCTCCTACAATGAGCAGTTCTTC
>NA|TRBJ2-1|once|TRBV5-1
CASSLLSGNEQFF
TGCGCCAGCAGCTTGTTAAGCGGCAATGAGCAGTTCTTC
>NA|TRBJ2-3|NA|TRBV9
CASSVGDRLPDTQYF
TGTGCCAGCAGCGTAGGAGACAGGCTACCAGATACGCAGTATTTT
>TRBD2|TRBJ2-7|NA|TRBV19
CASSIGAGLIYEQYF
TGTGCCAGTAGTATCGGAGCGGGACTGATATACGAGCAGTACTTC
>NA|TRBJ2-2|NA|TRBV9
CASSHPPMSVDTGELFF
TGTGCCAGCAGCCACCCCCCCATGAGCGTCGACACCGGGGAGCTGTTTTTT
>TRBD1|TRBJ2-2|NA|TRBV5-4
CASSPGTGVPGELFF
TGTGCCAGCAGTCCCGGGACAGGGGTCCCCGGGGAGCTGTTTTTT
>NA|TRBJ1-5|NA|TRBV9
CASSVSGGSNQPQHF
TGTGCCAGCAGCGTCTCGGGAGGAAGCAATCAGCCCCAGCATTTT
>NA|TRBJ1-4|NA|TRBV4-1
CASSPRGWGSEKLFF
TGCGCCAGCAGCCCCCGGGGGTGGGGAAGCGAAAAACTGTTTTTT
>TRBD1|TRBJ2-7|NA|TRBV9
CASSVEAGGPYEQYF
TGTGCCAGCAGCGTAGAGGCAGGGGGACCCTACGAGCAGTACTTC
>NA|TRBJ1-4|once|TRBV5-1
CASSLQGGEKLFF
TGCGCCAGCAGCTTGCAGGGTGGCGAAAAACTGTTTTTT
>NA|TRBJ2-7|NA|TRBV7-8
CASSFYYEQYF
TGTGCCAGCAGCTTCTACTACGAGCAGTACTTC
>TRBD2|TRBJ2-2|NA|TRBV10-3
CAGAGGGTGELFF
TGTGCCGGAGCGGGAGGGGGCACCGGGGAGCTGTTTTTT
>NA|TRBJ2-1|once|TRBV6-4
CASSDGVPGEQFF
TGTGCCAGCAGTGACGGAGTGCCTGGGGAGCAGTTCTTC
>NA|TRBJ1-1|NA|TRBV5-1
CASSFSNTEAFF
TGCGCCAGCAGCTTCTCGAACACTGAAGCTTTCTTT
>TRBD2|TRBJ2-7|few|TRBV6-5
CASRELADNSYEQYF
TGTGCCAGCAGAGAACTAGCGGACAACTCCTACGAGCAGTACTTC
>TRBD1|TRBJ1-1|NA|TRBV7-2
CASTRSGQDYMNTEAFF
TGTGCCAGCACCCGATCGGGACAGGACTACATGAACACTGAAGCTTTCTTT
>TRBD1|TRBJ2-7|NA|TRBV5-4
CASSYDRGPNYEQYF
TGTGCCAGCAGCTACGACAGGGGCCCCAACTACGAGCAGTACTTC
>TRBD1|TRBJ2-7|NA|TRBV5-8
CASSSGQGSFSYEQYF
TGTGCCAGCAGCTCAGGACAGGGGTCCTTCTCCTACGAGCAGTACTTC
>NA|TRBJ2-7|NA|TRBV4-3
CASSQGVRGPAGVTYEQYF
TGCGCCAGCAGCCAAGGGGTGAGGGGGCCAGCGGGAGTGACCTACGAGCAGTACTTC
>NA|TRBJ2-7|NA|TRBV21-1
CASSKGIGREQYF
TGTGCCAGCAGCAAGGGCATAGGCCGGGAGCAGTACTTC
>NA|TRBJ2-3|NA|TRBV6-4
CASSDSRGGGTDTQYF
TGTGCCAGCAGTGACTCGAGGGGAGGGGGAACAGATACGCAGTATTTT
>NA|TRBJ1-1|NA|TRBV29-1
CSVATFRGEAFF
TGCAGCGTTGCTACTTTCAGGGGTGAAGCTTTCTTT
>NA|TRBJ2-3|NA|TRBV19
CASSIAGSDTQYF
TGTGCCAGTAGTATAGCGGGTTCAGATACGCAGTATTTT
>TRBD1|TRBJ2-7|few|TRBV27
CASSQSGDRVNYEQYF
TGTGCCAGCAGCCAGAGTGGGGACAGGGTTAACTACGAGCAGTACTTC
>NA|TRBJ2-7|NA|TRBV7-2
CASLVGQGSYEQYF
TGTGCCAGCCTAGTCGGACAAGGGTCCTACGAGCAGTACTTC
>NA|TRBJ2-3|NA|TRBV5-1
CASSSQAGYTDTQYF
TGCGCCAGCAGCTCGCAAGCGGGCTACACAGATACGCAGTATTTT
>TRBD2|TRBJ2-2|NA|TRBV10-3
CAISDPASGRAAKSNTGELFF
TGTGCCATCAGTGACCCGGCTAGCGGGAGGGCCGCTAAGTCGAACACCGGGGAGCTGTTTTTT
>NA|TRBJ1-5|NA|TRBV13
CASSLGVRSNQPQHF
TGTGCCAGCAGCTTAGGGGTGCGGAGCAATCAGCCCCAGCATTTT
>NA|TRBJ2-7|NA|TRBV27
CASSSGATGNYEQYF
TGTGCCAGCAGTTCCGGGGCAACAGGGAACTACGAGCAGTACTTC
>NA|TRBJ2-5|NA|TRBV7-3
CASSLGGLETQYF
TGTGCCAGCAGCTTAGGGGGGTTGGAGACCCAGTACTTC
>TRBD1|TRBJ2-3|NA|TRBV6-5
CASSYSGTASTDTQYF
TGTGCCAGCAGTTACTCAGGGACAGCTAGCACAGATACGCAGTATTTT